The 13 T cell receptor beta chains below all came from one sample that was sequenced in a study of beta chain features in type 1 diabetes. As every portion of the isolated RNA was reverse transcribed, the sequencing read expressed TCRB transcripts. Measured with immunoSEQ multiplex PCR; TCRdb has only the in-frame clones, and not every one. Seen here are about 930,000 clones, under 20% observed once, and the top ten hold about 0.025%. The specimen was naive CD4+ T cells from blood. The receptors derive from a woman aged 18 to 35 in good health.

This clone showed up just a few times. This chain links TRBV28 with TRBJ2-7; 10 nucleotides agree with TRBD1. J was trimmed by 7 bases and V by 5 bases; bases with no gene match: 20. The CDR3 has 18 amino acids. The germline V gene has CDR1 MDHEN and CDR2 SYDVKM. This chain's CDR3 is CASSRPGQGLPTNWEQYF. Here the CDR3 DNA reads TGTGCCAGCAGTCGGCCGGGACAGGGGCTCCCAACGAACTGGGAGCAGTACTTC.

The chain combines TRBV7-9 with TRBJ1-2; 8 nucleotides line up with TRBD1. The junction had 3 bases not matched to a gene; V was cut back by 4 bases and J by 5 bases. The CDR3 is 13 amino acids. The V gene's germline CDR1 is SEHNR and CDR2 FQNEAQ (reference sequence). This CDR3 reads CASSSGGDYGYTF. DNA for the CDR3: TGTGCCAGCAGCTCAGGGGGCGATTATGGCTACACCTTC.

This clone was counted a few times. The J gene is TRBJ2-2, the V gene TRBV9; no reliable D call. V lost 2 bases and J lost 6, with 11 bases in between. Germline CDR1 and CDR2: SGDLS and YYNGEE. The CDR3 contains 14 residues. CDR3 sequence (DNA): TGTGCCAGCAGCGTGACGGTTTCGGCCGGGGAGCTGTTTTTT. Encoded protein: CASSVTVSAGELFF.

This rearrangement joins TRBV19 to TRBJ1-5; perhaps TRBD1 as D (6 bases). CDR3 length: 13 amino acids. In germline, CDR1 is LNHDA, CDR2 SQIVND (reference sequence). Trimming stripped 5 bases from V and 7 bases from J, with 12 bases between. The CDR3, as DNA: TGTGCCAGTAGTCGTACACAGGGACAGCCCCAGCATTTT. It is translated as CASSRTQGQPQHF.

The chain employs TRBV4-3 and TRBJ2-6; TRBD1 is a possible D gene (5 bases). Trimming took 2 bases from V and 4 from J, leaving 12 bases between them. The CDR3 consists of 16 residues. The germline V gene has CDR1 LGHNA and CDR2 YSLEER. For the CDR3, the DNA is TGCGCCAGCAGCCAACGTACAGGTGTAGGGGCCAACGTCCTGACTTTC. The encoded protein is CASSQRTGVGANVLTF.

The gene calls are TRBV1 and TRBJ2-1; the tabulated D call, TRBD2, remains unverified against the DNA. TRBV1 is noted as a pseudogene. The CDR3 spans 17 residues. The CDR3 sequence is CTSSQDRGTSSKGEQFF. As DNA, the CDR3 is TGCACCAGCAGCCAAGATCGAGGGACTAGCTCCAAGGGTGAGCAGTTCTTC.

The table lists this clone with a few counts. CDR3 sequence reads: CATSRSRGAPDTEAFF. In DNA, the CDR3 is TGTGCCACCAGCAGGTCCCGGGGGGCGCCGGACACTGAAGCTTTCTTT. The rearrangement links TRBV15 to TRBJ1-1; TRBD1 is a possible D gene (6 bases). Germline V gives CDR1 LNHNV, CDR2 YYDKDF (reference sequence). The CDR3 runs to 16 residues. The germline V and J ends were trimmed by 3 bases and 3 bases, with 17 bases remaining between them. Supplemented by reference TRBV15 and TRBJ1-1, the full variable domain reads DAMVIQNPRYQVTQFGKPVTLSCSQTLNHNVMYWYQQKSSQAPKLLFHYYDKDFNNEADTPDNFQSRRPNTSFCFLDIRSPGLGDTAMYLCATSRSRGAPDTEAFFGQGTRLTVV.

The chain uses TRBV28 and TRBJ2-3; a weak D match, TRBD1 (6 bases). CDR1 and CDR2 from the germline V gene are MDHEN and SYDVKM. The V and J ends lost 3 bases and 1 base respectively, with 11 bases between them. The CDR3 consists of 15 residues. CDR3 bases: TGTGCCAGCAGTTTTGGGGGCGGAGGCACAGATACGCAGTATTTT. Its protein product is CASSFGGGGTDTQYF. Combining the CDR3 with reference TRBV28 and TRBJ2-3 gives the whole variable domain DVKVTQSSRYLVKRTGEKVFLECVQDMDHENMFWYRQDPGLGLRLIYFSYDVKMKEKGDIPEGYSVSREKKERFSLILESASTNQTSMYLCASSFGGGGTDTQYFGPGTRLTVL.

This clone has more than one count but fewer than ten. The rearrangement joins TRBV11-2 to TRBJ2-3, with TRBD2 matching over 7 bases. Germline V gives CDR1 SGHAT, CDR2 FQNNGV. V gave up 2 bases and J gave up 7 bases; unmatched junction bases: 6. The length of the CDR3 is 14 residues. The CDR3 coding sequence is TGTGCCAGCAGCTTACAGCGGGAAGGGAATACGCAGTATTTT. Amino acids: CASSLQREGNTQYF. The complete variable domain, with remaining parts taken from reference TRBV11-2 and TRBJ2-3, reads EAGVAQSPRYKIIEKRQSVAFWCNPISGHATLYWYQQILGQGPKLLIQFQNNGVVDDSQLPKDRFSAERLKGVDSTLKIQPAKLEDSAVYLCASSLQREGNTQYFGPGTRLTVL.

This clone was detected a few times. The chain links TRBV9 to TRBJ2-5; the match to TRBD2 covers 11 bases. The CDR3 runs to 14 residues. J gave up 5 bases and V 4 bases, and 4 bases lay outside the gene matches. The germline V gene encodes CDR1 SGDLS and CDR2 YYNGEE. In nucleotides, the CDR3 is TGTGCCAGCAGCTTTAGCGGGAGGGCCGAGACCCAGTACTTC. Translation: CASSFSGRAETQYF.

The J gene is TRBJ1-1, the V gene TRBV7-6; 8 positions agree with TRBD1. The CDR3 contains 13 residues. Germline V gene sequence: CDR1 SGHVS, CDR2 FNYEAQ. The junction had 7 bases not matched to a gene; V was cut back by 5 bases and J by 8 bases. The CDR3, as DNA: TGTGCCAGCAGCGCGGACAGGGACCTCGAAGCTTTCTTT. It encodes CASSADRDLEAFF.

The chain combines TRBV5-1 with TRBJ2-1, with 15 bases fitting TRBD2. Germline-derived CDR1 and CDR2 are SGHRS and YFSETQ. J gave up 2 bases and V 4 bases, and 10 bases lay outside the gene matches. CDR3 size: 19 residues. For the CDR3, the DNA is TGCGCCAGCAGCCCGGCCGGGACTAGCGGGAGGCCGCCCTACAATGAGCAGTTCTTC. It codes for CASSPAGTSGRPPYNEQFF.

Remarks on this clone: One end of the junction fails to match germline, which may point to a read error. The chain is built from TRBV7-2 and TRBJ2-7; D is ambiguous. Germline V lookup: CDR1 SGHTA, CDR2 FQGNSA. CDR3 size: 9 residues. DNA for the CDR3: TGTGCCAGCAGCTCTTTGGTCCCATTC. Amino acid sequence: CASSSLVPF.